The sequence of this T cell receptor (beta chain) was determined in a study of T cell repertoires in cytomegalovirus infection. Study in general: CMV infection plus the matching HLA type was flagged by public TCR beta signatures. Findings and limits, study-wide: The study found HLA-C-restricted CMV-specific TCR beta clonotypes dominating the ex vivo response. Identification of carriers of CMV plus the relevant HLA was performed using cumulative public TCR beta family frequency.

TCRdb reprocessed the reads with MiXCR, giving one entry per CDR3 protein. The sample lists roughly 500,000 distinct CDR3 sequences, about 11% occurring once. This clonotype has only a few counts. What it recognizes is unknown. The sample taken for sequencing was PBMCs. The clonotype was recovered from a human donor in good health (CMV status not recorded). Some clones in this sample may be carry-over from other donors' samples.

CDR3 loop: CSVEAQGGNEQFF. The DNA for the CDR3 is TGCAGCGTTGAGGCCCAGGGTGGCAATGAGCAGTTCTTC. V and J are TRBV29-1 and TRBJ2-1, with a possible D match to TRBD1 (5 bases). The V and J ends lost 3 bases and 6 bases respectively, with 12 bases between them. Germline V lookup: CDR1 SQVTM, CDR2 ANQGSEA. The CDR3 has 13 amino acids.